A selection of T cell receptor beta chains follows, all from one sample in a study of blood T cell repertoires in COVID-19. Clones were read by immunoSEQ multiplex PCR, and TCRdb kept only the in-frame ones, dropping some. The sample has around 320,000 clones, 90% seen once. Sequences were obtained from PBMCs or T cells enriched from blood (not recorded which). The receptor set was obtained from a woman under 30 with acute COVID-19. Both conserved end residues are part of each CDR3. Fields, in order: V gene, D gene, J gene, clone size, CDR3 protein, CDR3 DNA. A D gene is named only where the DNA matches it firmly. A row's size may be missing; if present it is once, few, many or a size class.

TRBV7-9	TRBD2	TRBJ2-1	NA	CASSLGLAGGPGNEQFF	TGTGCCAGCAGCTTGGGACTAGCGGGAGGGCCGGGGAATGAGCAGTTCTTC
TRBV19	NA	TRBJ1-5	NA	CASRMNRDSNQPQHF	TGTGCCAGTAGAATGAACAGGGATAGCAATCAGCCCCAGCATTTT
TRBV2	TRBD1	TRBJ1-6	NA	CASRAHTGTGGSWSPLHF	TGTGCCAGCAGAGCCCACACCGGGACAGGGGGCTCGTGGTCACCCCTCCACTTT
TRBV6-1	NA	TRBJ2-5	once	CASSEARYSGTSIGETQYF	TGTGCCAGCAGTGAAGCGCGATATAGTGGGACTTCTATCGGAGAGACCCAGTACTTC
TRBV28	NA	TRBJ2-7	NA	CASNPGGRDYEQYF	TGTGCCAGCAACCCGGGGGGCCGGGACTACGAGCAGTACTTC
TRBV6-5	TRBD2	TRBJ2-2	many	CASSRASGSTGELFF	TGTGCCAGTTCCCGGGCTAGCGGGAGCACCGGGGAGCTGTTTTTT
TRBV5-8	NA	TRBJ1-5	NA	CASSSYRDSNQPQHF	TGTGCCAGCAGCTCCTACAGGGATAGCAATCAGCCCCAGCATTTT
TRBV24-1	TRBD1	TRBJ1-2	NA	CATSDPTGEVGYTF	TGTGCCACCAGTGACCCGACAGGGGAAGTCGGCTACACCTTC
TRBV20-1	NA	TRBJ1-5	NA	CSASWPNQPQHF	TGCAGTGCTAGTTGGCCGAATCAGCCCCAGCATTTT
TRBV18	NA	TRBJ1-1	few	CASSPLELNTEAFF	TGTGCCAGCTCACCACTAGAACTGAACACTGAAGCTTTCTTT
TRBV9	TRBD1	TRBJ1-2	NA	CASSGRQGASYGYTF	TGTGCCAGCAGCGGAAGACAGGGGGCGAGCTATGGCTACACCTTC
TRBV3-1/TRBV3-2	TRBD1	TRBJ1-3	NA	CASRTGQALNTIYF	TGTGCCAGCAGAACGGGACAGGCTCTAAACACCATATATTTT
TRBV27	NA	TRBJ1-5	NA	CASSPQGRDQPQHF	TGTGCCAGCAGCCCTCAGGGTAGGGATCAGCCCCAGCATTTT
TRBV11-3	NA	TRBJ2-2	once	CASSSTATSWTGELFF	TGTGCCAGCAGCTCGACAGCGACTTCATGGACCGGGGAGCTGTTTTTT
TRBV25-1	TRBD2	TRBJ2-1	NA	CASRPPAGGEDEQFF	TGTGCCAGCAGACCCCCCGCGGGAGGGGAAGATGAGCAGTTCTTC
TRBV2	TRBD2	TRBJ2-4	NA	CASKTTSGIPKNIQYF	TGTGCCAGCAAGACGACTAGCGGAATTCCCAAAAACATTCAGTACTTC
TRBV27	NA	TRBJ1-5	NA	CASSLKAGASNQPQHF	TGTGCCAGCAGTTTAAAGGCAGGGGCCAGCAATCAGCCCCAGCATTTT
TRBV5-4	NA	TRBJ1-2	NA	CASSLAGGRPAYGYTF	TGTGCCAGCAGCTTGGCCGGGGGGCGCCCGGCCTATGGCTACACCTTC
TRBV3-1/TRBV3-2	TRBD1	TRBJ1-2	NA	CASSYLGGPYGYTF	TGTGCCAGCAGCTACCTAGGGGGCCCCTATGGCTACACCTTC
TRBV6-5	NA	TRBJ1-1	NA	CASLARGGYTEAFF	TGTGCCAGCCTGGCTAGGGGAGGCTACACTGAAGCTTTCTTT
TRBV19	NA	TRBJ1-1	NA	CASSLMGRRGAEAFF	TGTGCCAGTAGTCTAATGGGGCGGCGCGGCGCTGAAGCTTTCTTT
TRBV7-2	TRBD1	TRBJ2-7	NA	CASSLGSPGQGYEQYF	TGTGCCAGCAGCTTAGGATCTCCGGGACAGGGCTACGAGCAGTACTTC
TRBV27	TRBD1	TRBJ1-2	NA	CASSFYPGQVPYGYTF	TGTGCCAGCAGTTTCTATCCAGGACAGGTCCCCTATGGCTACACCTTC
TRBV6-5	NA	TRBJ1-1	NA	CASSYGAGGITEAFF	TGTGCCAGTAGTTATGGTGCAGGAGGCATCACTGAAGCTTTCTTT
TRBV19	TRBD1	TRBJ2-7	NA	CASRVQGADYEQYF	TGTGCCAGCCGAGTCCAGGGGGCGGACTACGAGCAGTACTTC
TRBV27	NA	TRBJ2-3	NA	CASISRGTDTQYF	TGTGCCAGCATTTCGCGTGGCACAGATACGCAGTATTTT
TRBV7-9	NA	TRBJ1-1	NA	CASSLAMGGTEAFF	TGTGCCAGCAGCTTAGCGATGGGGGGAACTGAAGCTTTCTTT
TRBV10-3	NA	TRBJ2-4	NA	CATLDSLAKNIQYF	TGTGCCACCTTGGACAGTTTAGCCAAAAACATTCAGTACTTC
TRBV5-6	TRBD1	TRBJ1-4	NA	CASSPTGTNEKLFF	TGTGCCAGCAGCCCGACAGGGACTAATGAAAAACTGTTTTTT
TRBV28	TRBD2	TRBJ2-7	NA	CASSLWLGTSGSWQYF	TGTGCCAGCAGTTTATGGTTGGGGACTAGCGGGAGTTGGCAGTACTTC
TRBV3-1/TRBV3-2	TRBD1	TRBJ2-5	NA	CASSHLPGQGRLGETQYF	TGTGCCAGCAGCCACTTACCGGGACAGGGGCGGCTAGGGGAGACCCAGTACTTC
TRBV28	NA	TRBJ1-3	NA	CASSLGRPSGNTIYF	TGTGCCAGCAGTCTAGGGAGGCCCTCTGGAAACACCATATATTTT
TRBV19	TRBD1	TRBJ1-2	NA	CASSSGQGARSYGYTF	TGTGCCAGTAGTTCCGGACAGGGGGCGAGAAGCTATGGCTACACCTTC
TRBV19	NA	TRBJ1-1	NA	CASSIGSGGRTEAFF	TGTGCCAGTAGTATAGGGAGCGGGGGCAGGACTGAAGCTTTCTTT
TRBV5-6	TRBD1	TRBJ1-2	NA	CASSRQGSRYGYTF	TGTGCCAGCAGCCGACAGGGGTCCCGCTATGGCTACACCTTC
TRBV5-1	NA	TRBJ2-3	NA	CASSGTSTDTQYF	TGCGCCAGCAGCGGGACTAGCACAGATACGCAGTATTTT
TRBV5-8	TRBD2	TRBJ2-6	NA	CASPLRRGTSGANVLTF	TGTGCCAGCCCCCTACGGCGGGGGACCTCTGGGGCCAACGTCCTGACTTTC
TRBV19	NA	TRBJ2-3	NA	CASSPGGGGFNTQYF	TGTGCCAGTAGCCCAGGGGGAGGAGGGTTCAATACGCAGTATTTT
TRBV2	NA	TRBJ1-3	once	CASSETQWSGNTIYF	TGTGCCAGCAGTGAGACTCAGTGGAGTGGAAACACCATATATTTT
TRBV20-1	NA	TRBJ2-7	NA	CSARVRGEQYF	TGCAGTGCTAGGGTTAGGGGCGAGCAGTACTTC
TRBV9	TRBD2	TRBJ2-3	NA	CASSPVGGREVDTQYF	TGTGCCAGCAGCCCAGTTGGCGGGAGGGAGGTTGATACGCAGTATTTT
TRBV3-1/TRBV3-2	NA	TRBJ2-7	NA	CASSRSSGYYEQYF	TGTGCCAGCAGCCGTAGTAGCGGCTACTACGAGCAGTACTTC
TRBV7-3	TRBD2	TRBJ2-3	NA	CASSLLAGGSTNTQYF	TGTGCCAGCAGCCTATTAGCGGGAGGAAGCACAAATACGCAGTATTTT
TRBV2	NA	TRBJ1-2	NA	CASSENTVGGSYGYTF	TGTGCCAGCAGTGAAAATACTGTAGGAGGTTCGTATGGCTACACCTTC
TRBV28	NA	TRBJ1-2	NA	CASSPRAGLYGYTF	TGTGCCAGCAGCCCGAGGGCAGGCCTCTATGGCTACACCTTC
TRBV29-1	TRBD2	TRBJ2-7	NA	CSVQTASGRGGTDEQYF	TGCAGCGTCCAAACGGCTAGCGGGAGGGGCGGAACTGACGAGCAGTACTTC
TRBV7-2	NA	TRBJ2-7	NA	CASSRQGEQYF	TGTGCCAGCAGCCGTCAGGGGGAGCAGTACTTC
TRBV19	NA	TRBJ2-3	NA	CASSPTAGITDTQYF	TGTGCCAGTAGTCCTACCGCGGGAATTACAGATACGCAGTATTTT
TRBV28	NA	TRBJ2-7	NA	CASSLLAGQYEQYF	TGTGCCAGCAGTTTATTAGCGGGACAGTACGAGCAGTACTTC
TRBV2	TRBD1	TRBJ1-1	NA	CASSVSPQGFSAEAFF	TGTGCCAGCAGTGTATCCCCACAGGGGTTCAGCGCTGAAGCTTTCTTT
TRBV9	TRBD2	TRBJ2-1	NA	CASSVVGTSGSYNEQFF	TGTGCCAGCAGCGTAGTGGGGACTAGCGGGTCGTACAATGAGCAGTTCTTC
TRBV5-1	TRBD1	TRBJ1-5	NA	CASSRTGEGQPQHF	TGCGCCAGCAGCCGGACAGGGGAGGGTCAGCCCCAGCATTTT
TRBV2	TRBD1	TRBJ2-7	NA	CASSRDRDYEQYF	TGTGCCAGCAGTCGAGACAGGGACTACGAGCAGTACTTC
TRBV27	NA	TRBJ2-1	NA	CASTLFGAGTYNEQFF	TGTGCCAGCACCCTGTTTGGGGCGGGGACCTACAATGAGCAGTTCTTC
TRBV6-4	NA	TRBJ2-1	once	CASSDSYGAPSLFF	TGTGCCAGCAGTGACTCGTATGGGGCCCCCAGTCTCTTCTTC
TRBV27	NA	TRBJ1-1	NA	CASSLWAGGTEAFF	TGTGCCAGCAGTTTATGGGCAGGAGGCACTGAAGCTTTCTTT
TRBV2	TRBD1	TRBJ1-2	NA	CASSQQGGGYTF	TGTGCCAGCAGTCAGCAGGGGGGTGGCTACACCTTC
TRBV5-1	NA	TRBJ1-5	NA	CASSLYGGAGQPQHF	TGCGCCAGCAGCTTGTATGGGGGCGCGGGTCAGCCCCAGCATTTT
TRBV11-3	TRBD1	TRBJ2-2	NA	CASSQGATGELFF	TGTGCCAGCTCGCAGGGGGCGACCGGGGAGCTGTTTTTT
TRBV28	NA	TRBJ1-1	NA	CASSFSFGGRVEAFF	TGTGCCAGCAGTTTCTCCTTCGGGGGTCGGGTGGAAGCTTTCTTT